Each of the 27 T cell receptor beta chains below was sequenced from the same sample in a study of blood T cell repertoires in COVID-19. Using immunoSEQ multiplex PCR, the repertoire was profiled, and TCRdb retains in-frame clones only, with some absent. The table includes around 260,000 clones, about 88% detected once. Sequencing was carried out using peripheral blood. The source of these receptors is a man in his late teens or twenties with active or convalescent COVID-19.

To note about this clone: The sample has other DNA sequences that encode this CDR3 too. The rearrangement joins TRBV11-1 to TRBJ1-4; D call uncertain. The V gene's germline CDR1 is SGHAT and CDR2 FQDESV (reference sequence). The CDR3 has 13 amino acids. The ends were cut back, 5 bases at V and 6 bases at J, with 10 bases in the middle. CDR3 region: CASSPGPYEKLFF. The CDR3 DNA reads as TGTGCCAGCAGCCCTGGGCCCTATGAAAAACTGTTTTTT.

The CDR3 loop is CASSLQGGANYGYTF. In DNA, the CDR3 is TGTGCCAGCAGCCTGCAGGGAGGTGCTAACTATGGCTACACCTTC. The rearrangement joins TRBV7-3 to TRBJ1-2; possible D gene TRBD1, 5 bases. CDR1 SGHTA and CDR2 FQGTGA come from the germline V gene. The CDR3 runs 15 residues. Between the trimmed V and J ends, which lost 5 bases and 0 bases, there was a span of 13 bases.

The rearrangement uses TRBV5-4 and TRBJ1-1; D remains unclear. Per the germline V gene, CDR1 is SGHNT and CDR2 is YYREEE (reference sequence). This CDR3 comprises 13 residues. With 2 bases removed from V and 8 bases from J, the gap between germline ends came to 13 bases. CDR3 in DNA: TGTGCCAGCAGCTTTTGGGAGGAACAGGAAGCTTTCTTT. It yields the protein CASSFWEEQEAFF.

The CDR3 region has the DNA TGTGCCACCAGCCAGGGGATGGGCAATCAGCCCCAGCATTTT. This encodes CATSQGMGNQPQHF. This sequence joins TRBV24-1 and TRBJ1-5, with D possibly TRBD1 on 6 matching bases. CDR3 length: 14 residues. V was clipped by 7 bases and J by 2 bases, with 11 bases between them. CDR1 is KGHDR and CDR2 is SFDVKD in the germline V gene.

Here the CDR3 reads CASSLGARSGNTIYF. CDR3 coding DNA: TGTGCCAGCAGCCTGGGGGCCCGCTCTGGAAACACCATATATTTT. The J gene is TRBJ1-3, the V gene TRBV9; weak D call: TRBD1 (6 bases). Trimming removed 4 bases at V and 0 bases at J, with 11 bases between. The germline gives CDR1 SGDLS, CDR2 YYNGEE. The CDR3 is made up of 15 amino acids.

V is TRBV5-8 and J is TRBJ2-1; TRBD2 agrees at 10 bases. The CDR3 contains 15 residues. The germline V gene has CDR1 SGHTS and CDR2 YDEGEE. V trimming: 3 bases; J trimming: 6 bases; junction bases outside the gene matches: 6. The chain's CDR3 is CASSSGTSVFNEQFF. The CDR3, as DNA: TGTGCCAGCAGCTCCGGGACTAGCGTTTTCAATGAGCAGTTCTTC.

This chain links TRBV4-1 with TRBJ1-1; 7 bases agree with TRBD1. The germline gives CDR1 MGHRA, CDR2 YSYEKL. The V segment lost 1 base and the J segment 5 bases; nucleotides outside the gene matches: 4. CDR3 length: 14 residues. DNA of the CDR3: TGCGCCAGCAGCCAAGCCCCAGGGGGGACTGAAGCTTTCTTT. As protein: CASSQAPGGTEAFF.

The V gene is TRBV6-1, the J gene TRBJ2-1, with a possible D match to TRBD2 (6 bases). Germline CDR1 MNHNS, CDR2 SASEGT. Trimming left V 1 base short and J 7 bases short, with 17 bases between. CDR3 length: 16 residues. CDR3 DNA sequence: TGTGCCAGCAGTGAAGACCCCCGGGAGTGGCGGAATGAGCAGTTCTTC. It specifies CASSEDPREWRNEQFF.

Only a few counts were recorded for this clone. Here the CDR3 DNA reads TGTGCCAGCAGCTTTGCCTTTAGCGGGAGAAGTCGAAATGAGCAGTTCTTC. This translates into CASSFAFSGRSRNEQFF. The V and J genes are TRBV12-1 and TRBJ2-1; the table's D call of TRBD2 was not tested on the DNA. TRBV12-1 is a recognized pseudogene. The CDR3 contains 17 residues.

The CDR3 reads CASSQPGGLEQYF. CDR3 in DNA: TGTGCCAGCAGCCAACCAGGGGGTCTCGAGCAGTACTTC. The gene calls are TRBV11-3 and TRBJ2-7; TRBD1 agrees at 7 bases. CDR3 length: 13 amino acids. V lost 5 bases to trimming and J lost 6 bases; unmatched junction nucleotides: 7. Germline lookup yields CDR1 SGHNT and CDR2 YENEEA.

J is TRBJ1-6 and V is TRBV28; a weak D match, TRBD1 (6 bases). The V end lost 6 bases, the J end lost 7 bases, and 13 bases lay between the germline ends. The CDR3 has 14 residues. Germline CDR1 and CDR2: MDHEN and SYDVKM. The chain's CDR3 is CASSSTGTNSPLHF. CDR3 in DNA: TGTGCCAGCAGCTCGACAGGAACCAATTCACCCCTCCACTTT. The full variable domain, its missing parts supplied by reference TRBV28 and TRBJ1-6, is DVKVTQSSRYLVKRTGEKVFLECVQDMDHENMFWYRQDPGLGLRLIYFSYDVKMKEKGDIPEGYSVSREKKERFSLILESASTNQTSMYLCASSSTGTNSPLHFGNGTRLTVT.

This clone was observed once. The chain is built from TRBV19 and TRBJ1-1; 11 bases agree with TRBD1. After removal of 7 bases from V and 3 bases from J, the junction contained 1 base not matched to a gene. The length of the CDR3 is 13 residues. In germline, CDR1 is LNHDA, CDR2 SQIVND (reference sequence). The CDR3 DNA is TGTGCCAGTAAGGGACAGGGGGACACTGAAGCTTTCTTT. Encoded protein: CASKGQGDTEAFF.

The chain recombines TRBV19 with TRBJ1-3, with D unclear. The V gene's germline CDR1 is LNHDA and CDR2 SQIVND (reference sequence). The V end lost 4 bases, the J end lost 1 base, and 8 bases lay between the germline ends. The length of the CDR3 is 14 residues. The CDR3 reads CASSNRRSGNTIYF. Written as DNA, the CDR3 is TGTGCCAGTAGTAATAGGAGGTCTGGAAACACCATATATTTT.

The CDR3 nucleotides are TGTGCCAGCAGCTTTGGACTCAATGAGCAGTTCTTC. Protein sequence: CASSFGLNEQFF. This chain uses TRBV5-4 with TRBJ2-1; a weak D match, TRBD2 (5 bases). Germline CDR1 SGHNT, CDR2 YYREEE (reference sequence). This CDR3 region has 12 residues. Trimming took off 2 bases at V and 6 bases at J, with 6 bases between the two ends. Full variable domain (outside the CDR3, taken from reference TRBV5-4 and TRBJ2-1): ETGVTQSPTHLIKTRGQQVTLRCSSQSGHNTVSWYQQALGQGPQFIFQYYREEENGRGNFPPRFSGLQFPNYSSELNVNALELDDSALYLCASSFGLNEQFFGPGTRLTVL.

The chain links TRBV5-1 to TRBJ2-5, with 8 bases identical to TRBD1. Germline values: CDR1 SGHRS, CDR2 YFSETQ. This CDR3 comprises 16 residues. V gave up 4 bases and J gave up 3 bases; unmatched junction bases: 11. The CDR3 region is CASSHTGGVMEETQYF. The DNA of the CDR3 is TGCGCCAGCAGCCACACAGGGGGTGTAATGGAAGAGACCCAGTACTTC.

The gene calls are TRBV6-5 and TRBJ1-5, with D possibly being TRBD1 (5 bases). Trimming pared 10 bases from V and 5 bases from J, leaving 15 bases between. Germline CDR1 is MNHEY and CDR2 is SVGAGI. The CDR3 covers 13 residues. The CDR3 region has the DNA TGTGCCACCGCTGGGACGGGGGATCAGCCCCAGCATTTT. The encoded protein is CATAGTGDQPQHF.

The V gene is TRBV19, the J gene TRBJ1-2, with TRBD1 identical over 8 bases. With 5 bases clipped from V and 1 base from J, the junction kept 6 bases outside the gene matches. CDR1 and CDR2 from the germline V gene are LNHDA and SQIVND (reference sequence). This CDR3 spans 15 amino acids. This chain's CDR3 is CASSETGAFNYGYTF. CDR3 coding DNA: TGTGCCAGTAGTGAGACAGGGGCTTTTAACTATGGCTACACCTTC.

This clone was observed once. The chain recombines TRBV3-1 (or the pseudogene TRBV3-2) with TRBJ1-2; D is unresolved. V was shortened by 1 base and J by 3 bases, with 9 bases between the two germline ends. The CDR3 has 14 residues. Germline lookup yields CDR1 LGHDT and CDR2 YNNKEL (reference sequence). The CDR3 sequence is CASSQGYSHYGYTF. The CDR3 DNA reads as TGTGCCAGCAGCCAAGGGTACTCTCACTATGGCTACACCTTC.

The DNA of the CDR3 is TGCGCCAGCAGTGAGTCGCACGGGGTGCGTACATATGGCTACACCTTC. It codes for CASSESHGVRTYGYTF. This chain joins TRBV10-2 and TRBJ1-2; D is undetermined. Germline V gives CDR1 WSHSY, CDR2 SAAADI. Between the trimmed V and J ends, which lost 0 bases and 5 bases, there was a span of 16 bases. This CDR3 spans 16 amino acids.

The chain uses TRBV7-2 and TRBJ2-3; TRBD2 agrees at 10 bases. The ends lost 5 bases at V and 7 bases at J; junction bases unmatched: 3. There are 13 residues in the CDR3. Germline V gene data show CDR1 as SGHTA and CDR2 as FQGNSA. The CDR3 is CASSTSGINTQYF. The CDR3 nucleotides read TGTGCCAGCAGCACTAGCGGGATAAATACGCAGTATTTT.

DNA for the CDR3: TGCGCCAGCAGCTTCCCTATACGGGAGGGGGATGAGCAGTTCTTC. This encodes CASSFPIREGDEQFF. The V and J genes are TRBV5-1 and TRBJ2-1; 8 positions match TRBD2. V was clipped by 2 bases and J by 8 bases; unmatched bases: 9. This CDR3 has 15 residues. CDR1 and CDR2 (germline): SGHRS, YFSETQ.

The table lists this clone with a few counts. The CDR3 loop reads CASSISGTTGGGANVLTF. CDR3 nucleotides: TGTGCCAGTAGTATATCCGGGACAACGGGCGGAGGGGCCAACGTCCTGACTTTC. V usage is TRBV19 and J usage is TRBJ2-6; maybe TRBD1 (6 bases). V gave up 2 bases and J gave up 4 bases, with 18 bases separating them. Germline lookup yields CDR1 LNHDA and CDR2 SQIVND (reference sequence). The CDR3 totals 18 residues.

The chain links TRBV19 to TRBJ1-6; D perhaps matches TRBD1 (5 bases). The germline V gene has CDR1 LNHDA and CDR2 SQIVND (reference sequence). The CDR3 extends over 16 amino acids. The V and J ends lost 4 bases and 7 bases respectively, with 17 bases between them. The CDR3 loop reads CASSKSSGGPNSPLHF. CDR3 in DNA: TGTGCCAGTAGTAAGTCTTCCGGGGGACCGAATTCACCCCTCCACTTT.

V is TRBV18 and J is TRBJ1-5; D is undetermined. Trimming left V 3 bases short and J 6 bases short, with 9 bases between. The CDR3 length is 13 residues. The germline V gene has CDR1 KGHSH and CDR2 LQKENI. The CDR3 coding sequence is TGTGCCAGCTCACCTACGGCGGGTCAGCCCCAGCATTTT. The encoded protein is CASSPTAGQPQHF.

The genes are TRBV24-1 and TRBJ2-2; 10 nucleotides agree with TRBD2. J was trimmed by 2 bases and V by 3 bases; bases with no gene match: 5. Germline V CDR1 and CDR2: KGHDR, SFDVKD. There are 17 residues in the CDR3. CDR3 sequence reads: CATSDIGLAANTGELFF. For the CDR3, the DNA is TGTGCCACCAGTGATATTGGACTAGCGGCTAACACCGGGGAGCTGTTTTTT.

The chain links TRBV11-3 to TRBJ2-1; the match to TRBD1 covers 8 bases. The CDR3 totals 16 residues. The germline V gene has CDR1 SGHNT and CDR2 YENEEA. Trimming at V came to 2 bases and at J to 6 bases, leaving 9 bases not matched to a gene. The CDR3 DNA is TGTGCCAGCAGCTTATTAGGACAGGGAGGCGGCAATGAGCAGTTCTTC. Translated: CASSLLGQGGGNEQFF.

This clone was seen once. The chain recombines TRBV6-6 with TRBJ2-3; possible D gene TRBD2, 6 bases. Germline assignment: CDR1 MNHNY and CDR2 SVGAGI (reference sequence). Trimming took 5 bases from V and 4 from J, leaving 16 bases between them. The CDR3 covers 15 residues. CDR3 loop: CASSGLPGEADTQYF. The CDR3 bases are TGTGCCAGCAGTGGGTTACCGGGAGAGGCAGATACGCAGTATTTT.